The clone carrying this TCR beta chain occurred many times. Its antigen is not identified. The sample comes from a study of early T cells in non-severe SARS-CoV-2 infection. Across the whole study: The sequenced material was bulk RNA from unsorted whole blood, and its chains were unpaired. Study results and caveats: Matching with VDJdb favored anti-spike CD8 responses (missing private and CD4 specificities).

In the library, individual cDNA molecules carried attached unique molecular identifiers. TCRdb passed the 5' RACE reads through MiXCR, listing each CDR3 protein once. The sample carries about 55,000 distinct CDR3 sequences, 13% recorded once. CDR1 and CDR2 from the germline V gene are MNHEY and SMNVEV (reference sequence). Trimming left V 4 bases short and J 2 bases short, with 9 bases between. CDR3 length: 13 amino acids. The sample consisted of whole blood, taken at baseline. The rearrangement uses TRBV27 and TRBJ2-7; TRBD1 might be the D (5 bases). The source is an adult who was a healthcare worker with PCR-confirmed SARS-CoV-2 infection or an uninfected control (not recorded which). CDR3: CASSSRGTYEQYF. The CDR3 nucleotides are TGTGCCAGCAGTTCAAGGGGAACCTACGAGCAGTACTTC.